Below are 2 T cell receptor beta chains sequenced from a single sample in a study of blood T cells in healthy people across ages. A sample-barcoded 5' primer and a J-beta primer mix were used in a second PCR of about 7 to 11 cycles. MiXCR, run by TCRdb on the 5' RACE reads, gives a single entry per CDR3 protein. This sample has more than 650,000 distinct CDR3 sequences, with 40% to 65% found just once. The sequencing sample was made of blood. These receptors were obtained from a man at least 80 years old in good health.

This clonotype was detected a few times. CDR3 sequence (DNA): TGTGCCAGCAGCCTTTATCCGGGGAACTATGGCTACACCTTC. Its protein is CASSLYPGNYGYTF. The gene calls are TRBV7-3 and TRBJ1-2; D is unresolved. Germline CDR1 and CDR2: SGHTA and FQGTGA. The CDR3 has 14 residues. V was clipped by 5 bases and J by 2 bases, with 12 bases between them.

This chain joins TRBV3-1 and TRBJ1-4; no clear D gene. Germline loops: CDR1 LGHDT, CDR2 YNNKEL (reference sequence). Trimming stripped 4 bases from V and 4 bases from J, with 16 bases between. The CDR3 is 16 amino acids. The CDR3 protein is CASSPRSGGGNEKLFF. CDR3 nucleotides: TGTGCCAGCAGCCCCCGGTCAGGTGGCGGTAATGAAAAACTGTTTTTT.